This entry concerns a single T cell receptor beta chain. Researchers prepared the TCRbeta library using unique molecular identifiers, the study reports. TCRdb re-derived calls from the PCR reads in MiXCR, one entry per CDR3 protein. The data hold some 500,000 distinct CDR3 sequences, with around 17% observed a single time. This sample was taken from a study of T-cell reconstitution after alpha-beta-depleted transplantation in children. There are 15 residues in the CDR3. The ends lost 6 bases at V and 5 bases at J; junction bases unmatched: 9. Germline V gene data show CDR1 as LNHNV and CDR2 as YYDKDF (reference sequence).

The clonotype was recovered from a human donor who donated a stem cell graft to a child with acute lymphoblastic leukemia. Material: PBMCs from the stem cell graft donor, obtained from the stem cell graft. The chain carries TRBV15 and TRBJ2-2, with TRBD1 matching over 7 bases. The CDR3 loop reads CATSPIAGGTGELFF. As DNA, the CDR3 is TGTGCCACCAGTCCGATTGCAGGGGGAACCGGGGAGCTGTTTTTT.